The clone carrying this T cell receptor (beta chain) was detected a few times. Those enrolled, adults aged roughly 18 to 100 years, came from 20 to 25 US areas. Participants' own reports of clinical history determined their cohort assignment. Recovered status applied to Cohort 3 donors who had two consecutive negative PCRs. It also applied to those with clearance or with symptom resolution. The method was immunoSEQ multiplex PCR; TCRdb's version includes in-frame clones alone and lacks a portion of them. The table has under 200,000 clones, 89% seen once. Germline V gene lookup returns CDR1 MGHRA and CDR2 YSYEKL. There are 15 residues in the CDR3. Trimming took off 4 bases at V and 5 bases at J, with 18 bases between the two ends. The record originates from a study of blood T cell repertoires in COVID-19.

This chain joins TRBV4-1 and TRBJ2-7; D is perhaps TRBD2 (5 bases). This TCR was recovered from a woman aged 18-29 years who had recovered from COVID-19. The source material was PBMCs or T cells enriched from blood (not recorded which). This CDR3 reads CASSPTGETLNEQYF. The DNA of the CDR3 is TGCGCCAGCAGCCCGACTGGGGAGACACTGAACGAGCAGTACTTC.